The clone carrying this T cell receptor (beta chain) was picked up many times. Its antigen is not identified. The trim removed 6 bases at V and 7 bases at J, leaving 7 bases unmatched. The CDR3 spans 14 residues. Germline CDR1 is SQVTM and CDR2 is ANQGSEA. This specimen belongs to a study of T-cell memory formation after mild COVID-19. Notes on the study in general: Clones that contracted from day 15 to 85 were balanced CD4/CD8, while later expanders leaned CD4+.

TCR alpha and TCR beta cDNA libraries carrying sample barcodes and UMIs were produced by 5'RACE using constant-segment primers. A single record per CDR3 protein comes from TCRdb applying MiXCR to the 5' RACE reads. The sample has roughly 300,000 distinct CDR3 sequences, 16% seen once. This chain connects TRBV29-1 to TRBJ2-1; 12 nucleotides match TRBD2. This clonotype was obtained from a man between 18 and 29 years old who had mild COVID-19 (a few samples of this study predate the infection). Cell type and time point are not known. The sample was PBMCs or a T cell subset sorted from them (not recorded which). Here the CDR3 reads CSVAGTSGLNEQFF. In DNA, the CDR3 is TGCAGCGTGGCCGGGACTAGCGGGCTGAATGAGCAGTTCTTC.